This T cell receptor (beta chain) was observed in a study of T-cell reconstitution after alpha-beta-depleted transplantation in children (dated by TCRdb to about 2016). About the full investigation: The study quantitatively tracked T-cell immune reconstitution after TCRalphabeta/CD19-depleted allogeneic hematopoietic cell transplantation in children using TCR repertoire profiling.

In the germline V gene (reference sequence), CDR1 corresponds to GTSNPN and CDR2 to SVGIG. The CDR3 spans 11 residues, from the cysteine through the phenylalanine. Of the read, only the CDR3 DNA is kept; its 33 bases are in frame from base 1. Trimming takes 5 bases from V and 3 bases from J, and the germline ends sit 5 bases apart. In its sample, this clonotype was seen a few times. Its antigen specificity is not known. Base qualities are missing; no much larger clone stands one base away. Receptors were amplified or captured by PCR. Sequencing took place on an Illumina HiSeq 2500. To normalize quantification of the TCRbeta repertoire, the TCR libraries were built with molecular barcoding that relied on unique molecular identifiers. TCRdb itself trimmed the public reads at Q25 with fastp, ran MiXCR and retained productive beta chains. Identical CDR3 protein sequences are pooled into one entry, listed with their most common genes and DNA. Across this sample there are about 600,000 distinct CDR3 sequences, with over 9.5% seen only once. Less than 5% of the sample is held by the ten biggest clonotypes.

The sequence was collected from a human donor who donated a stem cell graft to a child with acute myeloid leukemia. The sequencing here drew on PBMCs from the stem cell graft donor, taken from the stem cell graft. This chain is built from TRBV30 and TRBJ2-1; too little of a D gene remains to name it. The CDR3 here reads CAWVLYNEQFF. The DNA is TGTGCCTGGGTGCTCTACAATGAGCAGTTCTTC.